The 26 T cell receptor beta chains reported below all come from one sample, sequenced in a study of blood T cell repertoires in COVID-19. TCRdb's copy holds only in-frame clones and misses some; the assay was immunoSEQ multiplex PCR. The sample contains 250,000 or so clones, approximately 84% of which appear only once. Sequencing was carried out using PBMCs or T cells enriched from blood (not recorded which). The receptors shown here come from a man between 45 and 60 years old who had recovered from COVID-19.

The chain uses TRBV9 and TRBJ2-1, with 12 bases identical to TRBD2. Germline V gene data show CDR1 as SGDLS and CDR2 as YYNGEE. V lost 3 bases and J lost 6; bases outside the gene matches: 4. The CDR3 totals 15 residues. The CDR3 DNA is TGTGCCAGCAGCGGAGGGACTAGCGGGCTCAATGAGCAGTTCTTC. Amino acids: CASSGGTSGLNEQFF. The whole variable domain, filled in from reference TRBV9 and TRBJ2-1, reads DSGVTQTPKHLITATGQRVTLRCSPRSGDLSVYWYQQSLDQGLQFLIQYYNGEERAKGNILERFSAQQFPDLHSELNLSSLELGDSALYFCASSGGTSGLNEQFFGPGTRLTVL.

The chain joins TRBV5-4 to TRBJ2-5; 10 bases agree with TRBD2. This CDR3 contains 15 residues. The germline V gene has CDR1 SGHNT and CDR2 YYREEE (reference sequence). The J segment lost 0 bases and the V segment lost 2 bases, leaving 1 base of the junction unmatched. The CDR3 nucleotides read TGTGCCAGCAGCTTACTAGCGGGAAACCAAGAGACCCAGTACTTC. Protein: CASSLLAGNQETQYF. The full variable domain, in which reference TRBV5-4 and TRBJ2-5 provide the parts outside the CDR3, is ETGVTQSPTHLIKTRGQQVTLRCSSQSGHNTVSWYQQALGQGPQFIFQYYREEENGRGNFPPRFSGLQFPNYSSELNVNALELDDSALYLCASSLLAGNQETQYFGPGTRLLVL.

The rearrangement joins TRBV25-1 to TRBJ1-4; 10 bases match TRBD1. Losses at the gene ends were 4 bases for V and 4 bases for J; bases not matched to a gene: 0. The CDR3 covers 14 residues. Germline CDR1 reads MGHDK; CDR2 reads SYGVNS. CDR3: CASSGDRGNEKLFF. The CDR3 region has the DNA TGTGCCAGCAGTGGGGACAGGGGTAATGAAAAACTGTTTTTT.

The rearrangement links TRBV20-1 to TRBJ2-5; D gene uncertain. From germline, CDR1 is DFQATT and CDR2 SNEGSKA (reference sequence). The CDR3 has 11 residues. Between the trimmed V and J ends, which lost 2 bases and 7 bases, there was a span of 8 bases. CDR3 amino acids: CSARRPPTQYF. CDR3 in DNA: TGCAGTGCTAGACGTCCCCCGACCCAGTACTTC.

The chain combines TRBV5-6 with TRBJ1-4; D is unresolved. The CDR3 length is 14 residues. Germline V gives CDR1 SGHDT, CDR2 YYEEEE. Trimming left V 2 bases short and J 3 bases short, with 8 bases between. CDR3 sequence reads: CASSFGGSNEKLFF. The CDR3 coding sequence is TGTGCCAGCAGCTTCGGCGGCTCTAATGAAAAACTGTTTTTT.

This chain links TRBV9 with TRBJ2-7, with D unresolved. The CDR3 has 14 residues. With 2 bases removed from V and 0 bases from J, the gap between germline ends came to 9 bases. CDR1 and CDR2 (germline): SGDLS, YYNGEE. The CDR3 DNA follows: TGTGCCAGCAGCGTTTACGAAGCCTCCTACGAGCAGTACTTC. Its translation is CASSVYEASYEQYF. The entire variable domain, with the rest obtained from reference TRBV9 and TRBJ2-7, is as follows: DSGVTQTPKHLITATGQRVTLRCSPRSGDLSVYWYQQSLDQGLQFLIQYYNGEERAKGNILERFSAQQFPDLHSELNLSSLELGDSALYFCASSVYEASYEQYFGPGTRLTVT.

This clone was seen just once. The chain couples TRBV30 to TRBJ1-2; possible D gene TRBD1, 6 bases. Trimming shortened V by 2 bases and J by 2 bases, and 18 bases separated the two germline ends. Germline CDR1 reads GTSNPN; CDR2 reads SVGIG (reference sequence). There are 16 residues in the CDR3. The CDR3 sequence: CAWSPAGALGNYGYTF. The CDR3 DNA reads as TGTGCCTGGAGTCCCGCGGGGGCGTTAGGAAACTATGGCTACACCTTC.

The J gene is TRBJ1-1, the V gene TRBV7-2; 7 bases align to TRBD1. The J segment lost 1 base and the V segment lost 2 bases, leaving 4 bases of the junction unmatched. This CDR3 spans 15 amino acids. Germline V gene lookup returns CDR1 SGHTA and CDR2 FQGNSA. In DNA form, the CDR3 reads TGTGCCAGCAGCTTAAAACGGACAGGGAACACTGAAGCTTTCTTT. As protein: CASSLKRTGNTEAFF. Drawing the rest from reference TRBV7-2 and TRBJ1-1, the complete variable domain is GAGVSQSPSNKVTEKGKDVELRCDPISGHTALYWYRQSLGQGLEFLIYFQGNSAPDKSGLPSDRFSAERTGGSVSTLTIQRTQQEDSAVYLCASSLKRTGNTEAFFGQGTRLTVV.

This chain joins TRBV6-6 and TRBJ1-6; possible D gene TRBD1, 5 bases. The CDR3 has 14 amino acids. Germline CDR1 reads MNHNY; CDR2 reads SVGAGI (reference sequence). Trimming took 6 bases from V and 9 from J, leaving 15 bases between them. The DNA for the CDR3 is TGTGCCAGCAGCTTGGACATAAGCCCTTCACCCCTCCACTTT. Protein: CASSLDISPSPLHF.

This clone is judged medium-sized. The chain carries TRBV7-6 and TRBJ2-2; 9 nucleotides align to TRBD1. V was clipped by 0 bases and J by 4 bases; unmatched bases: 3. The CDR3 is 16 amino acids. The V gene's germline CDR1 is SGHVS and CDR2 FNYEAQ. In DNA, the CDR3 is TGTGCCAGCAGCTTAGCGGCGGGACAGGGCACCGGGGAGCTGTTTTTT. This gives the protein CASSLAAGQGTGELFF.

V and J are TRBV5-1 and TRBJ1-1; D unresolved. The V end lost 4 bases, the J end lost 1 base, and 14 bases lay between the germline ends. The length of the CDR3 is 15 residues. Germline V gene data show CDR1 as SGHRS and CDR2 as YFSETQ. CDR3 DNA: TGCGCCAGCAGCCCTACGTGGGGAGAGAACACTGAAGCTTTCTTT. Its translation is CASSPTWGENTEAFF.

The table lists this clone with a few counts. V is TRBV19 and J is TRBJ1-1; D is undetermined. V was shortened by 1 base and J by 0 bases, with 9 bases between the two germline ends. This CDR3 comprises 15 residues. Germline loops: CDR1 LNHDA, CDR2 SQIVND (reference sequence). CDR3 nucleotides: TGTGCCAGTAGTATAGTGCGGGAGCTGAACACTGAAGCTTTCTTT. Its translation is CASSIVRELNTEAFF.

This clone was seen more than once but under ten times. V is TRBV7-3 and J is TRBJ1-2, with D hard to call. Germline CDR1 is SGHTA and CDR2 is FQGTGA. The V end was cut by 2 bases, the J end by 5 bases, with 12 bases between. The CDR3 consists of 14 residues. The CDR3 DNA reads as TGTGCCAGCAGCTTAGGAGGCAGCAGATATGGCTACACCTTC. Protein sequence: CASSLGGSRYGYTF.

The DNA for the CDR3 is TGCGCCAGCAGCTTGGAAACAGGGTCGACCTATGGCTACACCTTC. This translates into CASSLETGSTYGYTF. The J gene is TRBJ1-2, the V gene TRBV5-1; a weak D match, TRBD1 (6 bases). This CDR3 contains 15 residues. Germline V gives CDR1 SGHRS, CDR2 YFSETQ. V was clipped by 0 bases and J by 4 bases, with 13 bases between them.

The chain joins TRBV5-1 to TRBJ2-1, with TRBD2 matching over 11 bases. The CDR3 is made up of 16 amino acids. Germline V gene sequence: CDR1 SGHRS, CDR2 YFSETQ. V lost 3 bases, J lost 9 bases, and 11 bases stayed unmatched. The CDR3 is CASSWTLAGGASEQFF. CDR3 DNA sequence: TGCGCCAGCAGCTGGACCCTAGCGGGGGGTGCTAGTGAGCAGTTCTTC.

The V gene is TRBV5-5, the J gene TRBJ2-5; D may be TRBD1 (5 bases). The CDR3 length is 12 residues. The germline V and J ends were trimmed by 4 bases and 3 bases, with 7 bases remaining between them. Germline V gives CDR1 SGHKS, CDR2 YYEKEE (reference sequence). CDR3: CASSHRKETQYF. The CDR3 nucleotides read TGTGCCAGCAGCCACAGGAAAGAGACCCAGTACTTC.

The CDR3 loop reads CASSQDLVPGGYGYTF. As DNA, the CDR3 is TGTGCCAGCAGCCAAGATCTGGTCCCGGGGGGCTATGGCTACACCTTC. The V call is TRBV3-1 (or the pseudogene TRBV3-2), the J call TRBJ1-2, with D maybe TRBD1 (5 bases). The CDR3 consists of 16 residues. Germline CDR1 LGHDT, CDR2 YNNKEL (reference sequence). Deletions cut 0 bases from V and 4 bases from J, with 15 bases between.

A few counts support this clone. The chain is built from TRBV9 and TRBJ1-1; no clear D. The length of the CDR3 is 12 residues. Deletions cut 6 bases from V and 7 bases from J, with 13 bases between. Germline lookup yields CDR1 SGDLS and CDR2 YYNGEE. CDR3 in DNA: TGTGCCAGCACCAACCCAGGTTTTGAAGCTTTCTTT. Translation gives CASTNPGFEAFF.

The chain uses TRBV27 and TRBJ1-5, with no clear D. Germline V gene sequence: CDR1 MNHEY, CDR2 SMNVEV (reference sequence). Trimming took 3 bases from V and 8 from J, leaving 26 bases between them. The CDR3 sequence is 18 residues long. The CDR3 nucleotides read TGTGCCAGCAGTTTGACGGCCCTCGGGGTCGTATTCAGAAAGCCCCAGCATTTT. Its protein is CASSLTALGVVFRKPQHF.

V and J are TRBV9 and TRBJ2-2; 9 nucleotides match TRBD2. Per the germline V gene, CDR1 is SGDLS and CDR2 is YYNGEE. V was pared by 1 base and J by 5 bases, with 9 bases of the junction left unmatched. The CDR3 covers 17 residues. The CDR3 region has the DNA TGTGCCAGCAGCGTAAGTGGGCTAGCGGGAAAGACCGGGGAGCTGTTTTTT. Protein product: CASSVSGLAGKTGELFF.

V is TRBV25-1 and J is TRBJ1-2; D remains unclear. The V gene's germline CDR1 is MGHDK and CDR2 SYGVNS. V was trimmed by 3 bases and J by 8 bases, leaving 10 bases between them. The CDR3 extends over 12 amino acids. The CDR3 DNA follows: TGTGCCAGCAGTGATTACTCAGGCGGCTACACCTTC. Amino acid sequence: CASSDYSGGYTF.

The chain joins TRBV12-3 or TRBV12-4 to TRBJ2-2; no reliable D call. V shed 3 bases and J shed 6 bases, with 5 bases lying between them. The length of the CDR3 is 12 residues. The CDR3 loop reads CASSFEAGELFF. CDR3 coding DNA: TGTGCCAGCAGTTTTGAGGCCGGGGAGCTGTTTTTT.

The table lists this clone with a count of one. The gene calls are TRBV5-4 and TRBJ1-2; 8 bases are a match to TRBD1. The length of the CDR3 is 15 residues. CDR1 is SGHNT, CDR2 YYREEE, per germline (reference sequence). V trimming: 4 bases; J trimming: 0 bases; junction bases outside the gene matches: 5. The CDR3 region is CASSQQQGANYGYTF. CDR3 sequence (DNA): TGTGCCAGCAGCCAGCAACAGGGGGCTAACTATGGCTACACCTTC.

This chain connects TRBV9 to TRBJ1-2, with D possibly matching TRBD1 (5 bases). The CDR3 is 15 residues long. V lost 3 bases, J lost 3 bases, and 15 bases lay in between. Germline V CDR1 and CDR2: SGDLS, YYNGEE. CDR3 sequence: CASSASLGGDYGYTF. CDR3 nucleotides: TGTGCCAGCAGCGCCTCGTTGGGGGGGGACTATGGCTACACCTTC.

DNA for the CDR3: TGTGCCAGCAGCTTGGTAGGCAGGGGCACAGATACGCAGTATTTT. It is translated as CASSLVGRGTDTQYF. This sequence joins TRBV7-2 and TRBJ2-3; D might be TRBD1 (5 bases). The germline CDR1 and CDR2 sequences are SGHTA and FQGNSA. V lost 3 bases and J lost 1, with 11 bases in between. This CDR3 spans 15 amino acids.

The rearrangement joins TRBV27 to TRBJ1-1, with a possible D match to TRBD1 (6 bases). The V gene lost 6 bases and the J gene lost 14 bases, with 19 bases spanning the gap. From germline, CDR1 is MNHEY and CDR2 SMNVEV (reference sequence). This CDR3 region has 12 residues. In nucleotides, the CDR3 is TGTGCCAGCAGAGCTACAGGGAGCCAGGGCTTCTTT. Its translation is CASRATGSQGFF.